This T cell receptor (beta chain) was found in a study of regulatory T cells in long-lasting Graves disease (dated by TCRdb to the early 2020s). With regard to the full study: To count as having persistent Graves' disease, a patient had to have received antithyroid drug treatment for over 5 years with TSH receptor autoantibodies remaining persistently positive. In the clinical cohort, patients with persistent Graves' disease had used antithyroid drugs for an average of about 9.4 years. TCR sequencing covered 13 persistent and around 20 newly diagnosed Graves' disease patients, about 35 samples in total. The study was registered as a clinical trial and conducted in China. Patients with persistent Graves' disease were compared with patients with newly diagnosed Graves' disease using TCR sequencing and RNA sequencing of peripheral blood. Here is what the overall study found, with its caveats: Lower TCR Shannon entropy and fewer highly expanded clones were observed in persistent Graves' disease patients than in newly diagnosed patients, which suggested clonal expansion. The small sample size was acknowledged by the authors as a limitation that may reduce accuracy. The study examined only peripheral blood because the primary lesion, thyroid tissue, could not be accessed. Sequencing and analysis were restricted to the TCR beta chain. Persistent disease showed preferential use of TRBV28, TRBJ1-2 and TRBJ2-5, whereas newly diagnosed disease favored TRBV20-1 and TRBJ2-1. Persistent patients shared more public clonotypes among themselves (approximately 2,500) than newly diagnosed patients did (approximately 870).

According to the germline V gene (reference sequence), CDR1 reads GTSNPN and CDR2 reads SVGIG. The CDR3, from cysteine to phenylalanine, totals 15 residues. Here the CDR3 DNA is all that survives: 45 bases in frame from base 1. V sheds 2 bases and J sheds 4 bases, leaving 15 bases between their ends. In light of the paper, this sample's time point label describes: persistent/refractory GD, antithyroid drugs over 5 years with positive TRAb. For both TCR sequencing and RNA sequencing, RNA was extracted from PBMCs in TRIzol. The diagnosis of Graves' disease was made according to American Thyroid Association guidelines. Recruitment of patients was carried out at an endocrinology department in Xi'an, China. Each patient gave about 8.1 milliliters of peripheral blood, collected in an EDTA anticoagulant tube. Ficoll Paque Plus density gradient separation was used to isolate PBMCs, and no further T cell sorting was performed. RNA quality was checked with an Agilent 2100 Bioanalyzer and agarose gel, and concentration with a NanoDrop 2000.

The sample holds a few counts of this clonotype. The clone's antigen remains unknown. The sample holds no much larger clone one base away, and base qualities are not on file. Library construction relied on multiplex PCR. The sequencing machine was an Illumina HiSeq 4000. iRepertoire HTBI primers and Arm-PCR amplification of CDR3 regions were used to construct TCR beta libraries. Before sequencing, the PCR products underwent gel purification. The paper's processing steps were these. A total of some 60 TRBV and more than twelve TRBJ segments were identified across samples and were used for gene usage analysis of CDR3 amino acid clonotypes. COPE and FqMerger were used to merge filtered high-quality paired reads into contigs. Contigs were aligned with BLAST to IMGT TRBV, TRBD and TRBJ reference genes, and CDR3 was defined per IMGT. Any clonotype with a frequency above 0.1% was counted as a highly expanded clone. Shannon entropy served as the measure of repertoire diversity, while the Gini coefficient captured V-J evenness. A clonotype was considered public if more than one individual shared it. TCRdb reran the public reads through fastp at Q25 and MiXCR, keeping productive beta chains. Rows merge per CDR3 protein into single entries with the most common DNA and genes. The V and J calls come from TCRdb's annotation, not from the publication. The sample includes about 660,000 distinct CDR3 sequences, with approximately 29% observed a single time. Around 42% of the sample is taken by the ten largest.

The chain uses TRBV30 and TRBJ1-5; too little of a D gene remains to name it. The specimen was peripheral blood mononuclear cells (PBMCs), collected when the disease was refractory, from a patient treated with antithyroid drugs. This TCR came from a female donor with Graves disease. The CDR3: CAWSLRGGGNQPQHF. The sequence in DNA is TGTGCCTGGAGTCTCAGAGGAGGCGGGAATCAGCCCCAGCATTTT. Outside the CDR3, residues come from the reference TRBV30 and TRBJ1-5 proteins, so the full variable domain is: SQTIHQWPATLVQPVGSPLSLECTVEGTSNPNLYWYRQAAGRGLQLLFYSVGIGQISSEVPQNLSASRPQDRQFILSSKKLLLSDSGFYLCAWSLRGGGNQPQHFGDGTRLSIL.